This TCR beta chain appears in the sequencing data of a study of shared clonotypes between healthy human individuals. The method was immunoSEQ multiplex PCR; TCRdb's version includes in-frame clones alone and lacks a portion of them. Of 2 million to 3 million clones in the sample, more than 85% were seen once. CDR1 is MNHNS, CDR2 SASEGT, per germline. With 6 bases removed from V and 4 bases from J, the gap between germline ends came to 13 bases. The CDR3 totals 14 residues. Of note for this clone: The sample carries other DNA sequences with the same CDR3.

The sequence was collected from a man aged 18 to 29 in good health. Some clones in this sample may be carry-over from other donors' samples. The rearrangement links TRBV6-1 to TRBJ1-5; weak D call: TRBD1 (5 bases). The sequenced material came from naive CD4+ T cells from PBMCs. Described subset: CD45RA+ positively selected. This CDR3 reads CASSAGTANQPQHF. DNA for the CDR3: TGTGCCAGCAGCGCCGGGACGGCAAATCAGCCCCAGCATTTT.